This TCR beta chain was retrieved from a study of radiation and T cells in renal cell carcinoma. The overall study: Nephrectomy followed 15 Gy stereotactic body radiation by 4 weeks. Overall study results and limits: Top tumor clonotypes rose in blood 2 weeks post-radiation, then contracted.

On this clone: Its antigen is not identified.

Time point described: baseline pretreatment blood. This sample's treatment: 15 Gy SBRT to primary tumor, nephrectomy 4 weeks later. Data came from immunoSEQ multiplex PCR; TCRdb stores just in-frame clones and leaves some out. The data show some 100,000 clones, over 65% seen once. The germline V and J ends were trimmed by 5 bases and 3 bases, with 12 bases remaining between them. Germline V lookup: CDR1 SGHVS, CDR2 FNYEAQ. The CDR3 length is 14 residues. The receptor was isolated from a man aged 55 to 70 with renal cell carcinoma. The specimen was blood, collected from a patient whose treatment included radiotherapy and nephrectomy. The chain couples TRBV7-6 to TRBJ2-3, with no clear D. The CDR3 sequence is CASSPGGWTDTQYF. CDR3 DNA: TGTGCCAGCAGCCCAGGTGGTTGGACAGATACGCAGTATTTT. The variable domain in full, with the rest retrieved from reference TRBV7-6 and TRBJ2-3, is GAGVSQSPRYKVTKRGQDVALRCDPISGHVSLYWYRQALGQGPEFLTYFNYEAQQDKSGLPNDRFSAERPEGSISTLTIQRTEQRDSAMYRCASSPGGWTDTQYFGPGTRLTVL.